This T cell receptor (beta chain) is drawn from a study of OX40 agonist ivuxolimab in advanced cancers. The wider study: Patients treated during dose escalation were battling hepatocellular carcinoma, melanoma, renal cell or head and neck cancer. Allowance was made for prior anti-PD-1, anti-PD-L1 or anti-CTLA-4 therapy, and about 44% had some.

Germline V gene data show CDR1 as SGHRS and CDR2 as YFSETQ. The CDR3 contains 13 residues. V shed 4 bases, J shed 6 bases, and the junction held 3 bases outside the gene matches. TCRdb's table, derived via immunoSEQ multiplex PCR, lists solely in-frame clones and lacks some. The sample includes roughly 71,000 clones, roughly 85% of them seen just once. This sample comprised CD4+ or CD8+ T cells sorted from blood, obtained in a trial of the OX40 agonist ivuxolimab. This TCR was recovered from an adult with an advanced solid tumor such as melanoma, head and neck, liver or kidney cancer. V is TRBV5-1 and J is TRBJ1-5; TRBD1 agrees at 8 bases. The CDR3 DNA reads as TGCGCCAGCAGCACCGGACAGGGTCAGCCCCAGCATTTT. Translating gives CASSTGQGQPQHF.